The sequence of this T cell receptor (beta chain) was determined in a study of blood T cell repertoires in COVID-19. In the study overall: The samples span acute and convalescent COVID-19 from the United States, Italy and Spain.

The repertoire was sequenced with immunoSEQ multiplex PCR; TCRdb's copy has only in-frame clones and lacks some. Among around 200,000 clones, roughly nine tenths were seen once, and the ten largest hold just over 0.7%. The clonotype originates from a man aged 35 to 55 with acute or convalescent COVID-19. Sequencing was performed on peripheral blood.

CDR3 protein: CASSFPATGFDGATEAFF. CDR3 nucleotide sequence: TGCGCCAGCAGCTTTCCGGCGACAGGCTTCGACGGGGCCACTGAAGCTTTCTTT. This chain joins TRBV5-1 and TRBJ1-1; D perhaps matches TRBD1 (6 bases). Trimming shortened V by 2 bases and J by 4 bases, and 24 bases separated the two germline ends. Germline CDR1 SGHRS, CDR2 YFSETQ. The CDR3 length is 18 residues.